The text below deals with one T cell receptor (beta chain). The antigen is undetermined. V was pared by 7 bases and J by 3 bases, with 13 bases between. The V gene's germline CDR1 is DFQATT and CDR2 SNEGSKA (reference sequence). The CDR3 has 12 amino acids. These data are taken from a study of T-cell reconstitution after alpha-beta-depleted transplantation in children. General study findings and limits: Elevated TCRbeta diversity at day 60 was traced, in some patients, to surviving recipient T cells and thymic progenitors. Alpha-beta T cells present about two months after transplant were reported to originate from several hundred expanded graft clones.

Preparing the TCRbeta library involved the use of unique molecular identifiers. TCRdb fed the PCR reads into MiXCR, producing one record per CDR3 protein. The sample carries about 250,000 distinct CDR3 sequences, 20% to 30% recorded once. The sequences come from PBMCs, mostly from graft donor cells, collected 360 days after TCRalphabeta/CD19-depleted stem cell transplant. The chain couples TRBV20-1 to TRBJ2-7; possibly TRBD2 for D (6 bases). This sequence originates from a female patient aged 2-9 years who had a stem cell transplant for congenital amegakaryocytic thrombocytopenia, so the T cells may come from the graft donor. CDR3 sequence: CSGRDGSYEQYF. The CDR3 nucleotides are TGCAGTGGGCGGGACGGAAGCTACGAGCAGTACTTC.